A selection of T cell receptor beta chains follows, all from one sample in a study of vaccination effects on CD4 cells after COVID-19. For these receptors, no antigen is known. The table came from immunoSEQ multiplex PCR; TCRdb's copy has only in-frame clones and leaves some out. Of about 70,000 clones detected, around 70% appear once; the ten largest clones hold less than 6.5%. Sequencing used CD4+ T cells from PBMCs cultured with HIV peptides, obtained before COVID-19 vaccination. Receptors originate from a human donor who had a prior SARS-CoV-2 infection. Both conserved end residues are part of each CDR3. The D gene is left open where the match is weak. Not all rows give a size; the values are once, few, many and, for expanded clones, a class.

clone size,J gene,V gene,D gene,CDR3 protein,CDR3 DNA
NA,TRBJ2-1,TRBV9,TRBD1,CASSVGQGWNEQFF,TGTGCCAGCAGCGTTGGACAGGGATGGAATGAGCAGTTCTTC
NA,TRBJ1-6,TRBV7-9,NA,CASSLVNSPLHF,TGTGCCAGCAGCTTAGTTAATTCACCCCTCCACTTT
NA,TRBJ1-1,TRBV4-1,NA,CASSQVRGNTEAFF,TGCGCCAGCAGCCAAGTCCGGGGCAACACTGAAGCTTTCTTT
NA,TRBJ1-3,TRBV3-1/TRBV3-2,TRBD1,CASSQTGSGNTIYF,TGTGCCAGCAGCCAGACAGGGTCTGGAAACACCATATATTTT
NA,TRBJ2-7,TRBV12-3/TRBV12-4,TRBD1,CASQGQGRYEQYF,TGTGCCAGCCAGGGACAGGGAAGGTACGAGCAGTACTTC
NA,TRBJ2-7,TRBV6-5,NA,CASSPGTTIYEQYF,TGTGCCAGCAGTCCCGGGACAACTATTTACGAGCAGTACTTC
NA,TRBJ2-5,TRBV7-2,NA,CASSEGPGLGETQYF,TGTGCCAGCAGCGAAGGCCCAGGGCTCGGAGAGACCCAGTACTTC
NA,TRBJ2-5,TRBV4-1,NA,CASSQEETQYF,TGCGCCAGCAGCCAAGAAGAGACCCAGTACTTC
few,TRBJ1-2,TRBV10-3,NA,CAISSTTGYGYTF,TGTGCCATCAGTTCAACGACAGGCTATGGCTACACCTTC
NA,TRBJ2-1,TRBV14,TRBD2,CASSQRLAGVNEQFF,TGTGCCAGCAGCCAACGCCTAGCGGGAGTCAATGAGCAGTTCTTC
few,TRBJ2-3,TRBV7-9,TRBD1,CASSLARGRTDTQYF,TGTGCCAGCAGCTTAGCAAGGGGGCGCACAGATACGCAGTATTTT
NA,TRBJ2-3,TRBV5-1,NA,CASAVGITDTQYF,TGCGCCAGCGCGGTCGGAATCACAGATACGCAGTATTTT
NA,TRBJ2-3,TRBV5-1,TRBD2,CASSLAGGIDTQYF,TGCGCCAGCAGCTTAGCGGGGGGCATAGATACGCAGTATTTT
few,TRBJ1-1,TRBV7-9,NA,CASSRGPTGEAFF,TGTGCCAGCAGCCGGGGACCCACAGGGGAAGCTTTCTTT
NA,TRBJ1-1,TRBV11-2,NA,CASSFRSWGTEAFF,TGTGCCAGCAGCTTCAGATCCTGGGGCACTGAAGCTTTCTTT
NA,TRBJ2-7,TRBV5-6,NA,CASSLVDVYEQYF,TGTGCCAGCAGCTTGGTGGACGTCTACGAGCAGTACTTC
NA,TRBJ2-7,TRBV20-1,NA,CSALGRHEQYF,TGCAGTGCCCTTGGACGCCACGAGCAGTACTTC
NA,TRBJ1-3,TRBV5-6,NA,CASSSLYLDSGNTIYF,TGTGCCAGCAGCTCGTTGTATTTGGACTCTGGAAACACCATATATTTT
NA,TRBJ2-1,TRBV5-1,TRBD2,CASSSRLAGNNEQFF,TGCGCCAGCAGCAGCAGACTAGCGGGAAACAATGAGCAGTTCTTC
NA,TRBJ2-1,TRBV7-2,NA,CASSRLGFVSGEQFF,TGTGCCAGCTCCCGACTAGGTTTTGTTTCGGGTGAGCAGTTCTTC
NA,TRBJ2-3,TRBV21-1,NA,CASSNRDRPSTDTQYF,TGTGCCAGCAGCAACCGGGACAGACCTAGCACAGATACGCAGTATTTT
NA,TRBJ2-3,TRBV2,NA,CASRTPWRGSTDTQYF,TGTGCCAGCAGGACCCCTTGGCGGGGAAGCACAGATACGCAGTATTTT
NA,TRBJ2-2,TRBV30,NA,CAWSVQGHGELFF,TGTGCCTGGAGTGTACAAGGTCACGGGGAGCTGTTTTTT
NA,TRBJ2-5,TRBV11-1,NA,CASSLQETQYF,TGTGCCAGCAGCTTACAAGAGACCCAGTACTTC
NA,TRBJ2-3,TRBV11-3,NA,CASSLFRQSTDTQYF,TGTGCCAGCAGCTTATTCAGACAGAGCACAGATACGCAGTATTTT
NA,TRBJ2-7,TRBV7-2,TRBD2,CASSLASGDEQYF,TGTGCCAGCAGCTTGGCTAGCGGAGACGAGCAGTACTTC
few,TRBJ2-4,TRBV5-4,NA,CASSFNRGLNIQYF,TGTGCCAGCAGTTTCAACAGGGGACTAAACATTCAGTACTTC
NA,TRBJ2-3,TRBV25-1,TRBD2,CASSEYIRGGLADTQYF,TGTGCCAGCAGTGAATATATTCGGGGGGGCCTCGCAGATACGCAGTATTTT
NA,TRBJ1-6,TRBV7-8,TRBD1,CASSLRAGGNSPLHF,TGTGCCAGCAGCTTAAGAGCAGGGGGTAATTCACCCCTCCACTTT
NA,TRBJ1-2,TRBV5-4,NA,CASSSGGVRAYTF,TGTGCCAGCAGCTCAGGAGGTGTCAGGGCCTACACCTTC
NA,TRBJ2-5,TRBV9,TRBD1,CASSVDRGETQYF,TGTGCCAGCAGCGTAGACAGGGGAGAGACCCAGTACTTC
NA,TRBJ1-4,TRBV11-2,NA,CASSRSRGSNEKLFF,TGTGCCAGCAGCCGAAGCAGGGGTTCTAATGAAAAACTGTTTTTT
NA,TRBJ2-7,TRBV2,NA,CASAGHLKSYEQYF,TGTGCCAGCGCGGGACACCTAAAATCCTACGAGCAGTACTTC
few,TRBJ2-3,TRBV6-5,TRBD2,CASSYGGADTQYF,TGTGCCAGCAGTTACGGGGGGGCAGATACGCAGTATTTT
NA,TRBJ1-1,TRBV7-9,TRBD1,CASSFLDRAAAFF,TGTGCCAGCAGCTTTCTGGACAGGGCCGCAGCTTTCTTT
NA,TRBJ2-1,TRBV12-3/TRBV12-4,NA,CASSPQGRNEQFF,TGTGCCAGCAGTCCGCAGGGGCGCAATGAGCAGTTCTTC
NA,TRBJ2-1,TRBV7-6,TRBD1,CASSLEGQGPWGSYNEQFF,TGTGCCAGCAGCTTAGAGGGACAGGGACCATGGGGCTCCTACAATGAGCAGTTCTTC
NA,TRBJ2-1,TRBV28,NA,CASSFFPGEQFF,TGTGCCAGCAGTTTTTTTCCGGGGGAGCAGTTCTTC
few,TRBJ2-3,TRBV11-3,NA,CASGWAGTATDTQYF,TGTGCCAGCGGCTGGGCGGGGACAGCCACAGATACGCAGTATTTT
NA,TRBJ2-2,TRBV9,NA,CASSVGWGLDTGELFF,TGTGCCAGCAGCGTAGGTTGGGGGCTAGACACCGGGGAGCTGTTTTTT
NA,TRBJ2-2,TRBV5-1,NA,CASKNTTNTGELFF,TGCGCCAGCAAGAACACCACGAACACCGGGGAGCTGTTTTTT
NA,TRBJ2-1,TRBV7-7,NA,CASSLASGGRGGDEQFF,TGTGCTAGCAGCTTAGCTTCGGGGGGCCGTGGTGGGGATGAGCAGTTCTTC
NA,TRBJ1-2,TRBV12-3/TRBV12-4,NA,CASSFRPVGYTF,TGTGCCAGCAGTTTCAGACCCGTGGGCTACACCTTC
NA,TRBJ2-1,TRBV9,TRBD2,CASSVSSLAGEPYNEQFF,TGTGCCAGCAGCGTATCGTCCCTAGCGGGAGAACCTTACAATGAGCAGTTCTTC
few,TRBJ1-4,TRBV12-3/TRBV12-4,NA,CASGHQANEKLFF,TGTGCCAGCGGCCATCAGGCTAATGAAAAACTGTTTTTT
NA,TRBJ2-1,TRBV27,TRBD2,CASSPLGLAFYNEQFF,TGTGCCAGCAGTCCCCTGGGACTAGCTTTCTATAATGAGCAGTTCTTC
NA,TRBJ1-1,TRBV6-5,NA,CASKVGNTEAFF,TGTGCCAGCAAGGTGGGCAACACTGAAGCTTTCTTT
NA,TRBJ2-5,TRBV4-2,NA,CASSQGGGQETQYF,TGTGCCAGCAGCCAAGGGGGTGGACAAGAGACCCAGTACTTC
once,TRBJ2-7,TRBV19,NA,CASSINRIYEQYF,TGTGCCAGTAGTATCAACAGGATCTACGAGCAGTACTTC
few,TRBJ2-1,TRBV20-1,NA,CSAGAYNEQFF,TGCAGTGCTGGCGCGTACAATGAGCAGTTCTTC
NA,TRBJ2-1,TRBV5-5,TRBD2,CASSSDLGLAIYEQFF,TGTGCCAGCAGCTCGGACCTGGGACTAGCTATCTATGAGCAGTTCTTC
NA,TRBJ2-3,TRBV5-1,NA,CASSLRDLFRGTQYF,TGCGCCAGCAGCCTCCGGGACCTATTCAGGGGTACGCAGTATTTT
NA,TRBJ1-1,TRBV6-5,TRBD1,CASSSGTDMNTEAFF,TGTGCCAGCAGTTCGGGGACAGACATGAACACTGAAGCTTTCTTT
NA,TRBJ1-2,TRBV18,NA,CASSPVERVGYTF,TGTGCCAGCTCACCGGTCGAAAGGGTTGGCTACACCTTC